This TCR beta chain was sequenced during a study of post-analysis software for immune sequencing data. Overall study results and limits: Comparison with controls showed significantly lower normalized Chao1 diversity in multiple sclerosis patients. F measure showed strong co-clustering of same-batch samples.

The TCR beta cDNA libraries carried unique molecular identifiers. TCRdb re-analysed the PCR reads in MiXCR, keeping a single row per CDR3 protein. The profile shows roughly 870,000 distinct CDR3 sequences, roughly half of them singletons. In this sample, this clonotype turned up many times. Antigen unknown. Sequenced input: blood. The origin of this receptor is a girl between 10 and 17 years old with multiple sclerosis.

CDR3 residues: CASSQETGPFEQYF. The CDR3 DNA reads as TGTGCCAGCAGCCAAGAAACCGGCCCCTTCGAGCAGTACTTC. The chain employs TRBV3-1 and TRBJ2-7; D is unclear. CDR1 LGHDT and CDR2 YNNKEL come from the germline V gene (reference sequence). The CDR3 length is 14 residues. Trimming stripped 0 bases from V and 6 bases from J, with 12 bases between.